The 19 T cell receptor beta chains presented below share a single source sample, sequenced in a study of OX40 agonist ivuxolimab in advanced cancers. The repertoire was sequenced with immunoSEQ multiplex PCR; TCRdb's copy has only in-frame clones and lacks some. The sample includes under 95,000 clones, approximately 85% of them seen just once. The starting material was CD4+ or CD8+ T cells sorted from blood, obtained in a trial of the OX40 agonist ivuxolimab. The receptors were sampled from an adult with an advanced solid tumor such as melanoma, head and neck, liver or kidney cancer.

V is TRBV7-9 and J is TRBJ1-1, with D unresolved. The V gene's germline CDR1 is SEHNR and CDR2 FQNEAQ (reference sequence). The V end lost 5 bases, the J end lost 0 bases, and 7 bases lay between the germline ends. This CDR3 contains 13 residues. The CDR3 sequence is CASSTHMNTEAFF. The CDR3 DNA sequence: TGTGCCAGCAGCACCCACATGAACACTGAAGCTTTCTTT.

The chain employs TRBV5-1 and TRBJ2-1; possible D gene TRBD2, 6 bases. The CDR3 is 14 amino acids. The germline V and J ends were trimmed by 10 bases and 4 bases, with 18 bases remaining between them. Per the germline V gene, CDR1 is SGHRS and CDR2 is YFSETQ. The DNA for the CDR3 is TGCGCCTCCCGGGTGGCGGGATCATACAATGAGCAGTTCTTC. It is translated as CASRVAGSYNEQFF.

The V call is TRBV6-5, the J call TRBJ1-5; the D gene is possibly TRBD1 (5 bases). CDR1 is MNHEY and CDR2 is SVGAGI in the germline V gene. The CDR3 totals 13 residues. V lost 7 bases and J 9 bases, leaving 16 bases between the germline ends. The CDR3 DNA sequence: TGTGCCAGCAAGGGGAGGGACCAGGGGCCCCAGCATTTT. Amino acids: CASKGRDQGPQHF.

This clone was detected only a few times. This chain links TRBV5-1 with TRBJ1-3; a weak D match, TRBD1 (5 bases). The CDR3 runs 14 residues. CDR1 and CDR2 from the germline V gene are SGHRS and YFSETQ. V was pared by 0 bases and J by 7 bases, with 11 bases between. The CDR3 is CASSLEGRGNTIYF. DNA of the CDR3: TGCGCCAGCAGCTTGGAGGGGCGGGGTAACACCATATATTTT.

The sample holds a few counts of this clone. V and J are TRBV5-1 and TRBJ2-7, with D maybe TRBD1 (6 bases). V was pared by 0 bases and J by 5 bases, with 12 bases between. The CDR3 runs to 14 residues. Looked up from germline, CDR1 is SGHRS and CDR2 is YFSETQ. This chain's CDR3 is CASSLAPGVDEQYF. The CDR3 DNA sequence: TGCGCCAGCAGCTTGGCCCCAGGGGTGGACGAGCAGTACTTC.

The J gene is TRBJ2-6, the V gene TRBV9; 7 bases align to TRBD1. CDR1 and CDR2 (germline): SGDLS, YYNGEE. V dropped 1 base and J dropped 4; count of bases not matched to a gene: 5. There are 16 residues in the CDR3. The CDR3 region is CASSVRQGRGANVLTF. The CDR3 coding sequence is TGTGCCAGCAGCGTACGACAGGGCAGAGGGGCCAACGTCCTGACTTTC.

As DNA, the CDR3 is TGTGCCAGCAAAAATCCCGCGGCTAGCGGCCAAGAGACCCAGTACTTC. Translation gives CASKNPAASGQETQYF. This chain joins TRBV7-9 and TRBJ2-5; 7 nucleotides match TRBD2. The CDR3 spans 16 residues. From germline, CDR1 is SEHNR and CDR2 FQNEAQ (reference sequence). The V segment lost 7 bases and the J segment 1 base; nucleotides outside the gene matches: 12.

The chain joins TRBV5-1 to TRBJ2-7; 7 bases match TRBD2. Germline CDR1 is SGHRS and CDR2 is YFSETQ. CDR3 length: 14 residues. V gave up 1 base and J gave up 4 bases; unmatched junction bases: 5. The CDR3 DNA sequence: TGCGCCAGCAGCTTGCGTCACGGGAGGTACGAGCAGTACTTC. Translated, it gives CASSLRHGRYEQYF.

V usage is TRBV30 and J usage is TRBJ1-5; possibly TRBD1 for D (5 bases). CDR3 length: 13 amino acids. V shed 0 bases and J shed 7 bases, with 10 bases lying between them. The germline V gene encodes CDR1 GTSNPN and CDR2 SVGIG (reference sequence). This CDR3 is CAWSVRGGQPQHF. CDR3 DNA: TGTGCCTGGAGTGTAAGGGGAGGGCAGCCCCAGCATTTT.

The J gene is TRBJ2-2, the V gene TRBV5-1; D is ambiguous. With 0 bases removed from V and 0 bases from J, the gap between germline ends came to 9 bases. Germline CDR1 SGHRS, CDR2 YFSETQ. CDR3 length equals 16 residues. DNA of the CDR3: TGCGCCAGCAGCTTGGGACATCCCTCGAACACCGGGGAGCTGTTTTTT. This gives the protein CASSLGHPSNTGELFF.

The chain recombines TRBV2 with TRBJ1-3, with D perhaps TRBD1 (5 bases). V shed 6 bases and J shed 3 bases, with 12 bases lying between them. The CDR3 contains 14 residues. The germline gives CDR1 SNHLY, CDR2 FYNNEI. CDR3 nucleotide sequence: TGTGCCAGCAGACCCGGGACCGGTGGAAACACCATATATTTT. The encoded protein is CASRPGTGGNTIYF.

This clone showed up just a few times. DNA for the CDR3: TGCGCCAGCAGCTTGTACGGGGGCGCTGGGCCCGGGGAGCTGTTTTTT. Protein product: CASSLYGGAGPGELFF. This chain connects TRBV5-1 to TRBJ2-2; TRBD1 or TRBD2 may be the D gene (6 bases each). This CDR3 spans 16 amino acids. CDR1 and CDR2 from the germline V gene are SGHRS and YFSETQ. The V gene lost 1 base and the J gene lost 6 bases, with 16 bases spanning the gap.

This chain joins TRBV19 and TRBJ1-1; D might be TRBD1 (5 bases). In germline, CDR1 is LNHDA, CDR2 SQIVND (reference sequence). CDR3 length: 15 amino acids. The V end lost 6 bases, the J end lost 1 base, and 15 bases lay between the germline ends. The CDR3 reads CASRPPRQTNTEAFF. CDR3 coding DNA: TGTGCCAGTAGACCTCCAAGACAGACGAACACTGAAGCTTTCTTT.

The genes are TRBV6-1 and TRBJ1-5; no firm D call. Per the germline V gene, CDR1 is MNHNS and CDR2 is SASEGT. Between the trimmed V and J ends, which lost 7 bases and 0 bases, there was a span of 13 bases. The CDR3 covers 15 residues. The DNA for the CDR3 is TGTGCCAGCAAGGTAGCGCTTTATAGCAATCAGCCCCAGCATTTT. It codes for CASKVALYSNQPQHF.

The chain couples TRBV5-1 to TRBJ2-3; 8 bases map to TRBD1. The J segment lost 0 bases and the V segment lost 7 bases, leaving 4 bases of the junction unmatched. This CDR3 comprises 14 residues. Germline CDR1 is SGHRS and CDR2 is YFSETQ. DNA for the CDR3: TGCGCCAGCCGGACAGGGTCCAGCACAGATACGCAGTATTTT. Translated: CASRTGSSTDTQYF.

V gene TRBV7-3 combines with J gene TRBJ2-5; tentative D call: TRBD2 (6 bases). The CDR3 runs 12 residues. The V end was cut by 5 bases, the J end by 7 bases, with 11 bases between. Germline values: CDR1 SGHTA, CDR2 FQGTGA. In nucleotides, the CDR3 is TGTGCCAGCAGCGCCCTCGGGGGGACCCAGTACTTC. It encodes CASSALGGTQYF.

The chain has TRBV15 and TRBJ2-7; D is possibly TRBD1 (5 bases). V dropped 0 bases and J dropped 0 bases, with 18 bases sitting between them. The CDR3 is 18 residues long. Germline CDR1 and CDR2: LNHNV and YYDKDF (reference sequence). In nucleotides, the CDR3 is TGTGCCACCAGCAGAGATCCCCCCCTACAGGTCCCCTCCTACGAGCAGTACTTC. Its protein is CATSRDPPLQVPSYEQYF.

The CDR3 spells CASSPGLAGELFF. DNA for the CDR3: TGTGCCAGCAGCCCCGGACTAGCCGGGGAGCTGTTTTTT. The chain employs TRBV7-3 and TRBJ2-2; 7 bases align to TRBD2. The germline V gene has CDR1 SGHTA and CDR2 FQGTGA. V lost 5 bases, J lost 6 bases, and 3 bases stayed unmatched. The CDR3 has 13 residues. Using reference TRBV7-3 and TRBJ2-2 for the parts outside the CDR3, the full variable domain is GAGVSQTPSNKVTEKGKYVELRCDPISGHTALYWYRQSLGQGPEFLIYFQGTGAADDSGLPNDRFFAVRPEGSVSTLKIQRTERGDSAVYLCASSPGLAGELFFGEGSRLTVL.

The chain recombines TRBV5-1 with TRBJ2-5, with D uncertain. CDR1 and CDR2 from the germline V gene are SGHRS and YFSETQ. This CDR3 has 14 amino acids. The V gene lost 8 bases and the J gene lost 2 bases, with 16 bases spanning the gap. This chain's CDR3 is CASRPHLFQETQYF. As DNA, the CDR3 is TGCGCCAGTAGGCCGCACTTATTTCAAGAGACCCAGTACTTC.